Below are 14 T cell receptor beta chains sequenced from a single sample in a study of blood T cell repertoires in COVID-19. The data were produced by immunoSEQ multiplex PCR, yet TCRdb's version contains in-frame clones alone and is incomplete. The sample carries about 88,000 clones, more than 70% recorded once. Material for sequencing was peripheral blood. All receptors derive from a human donor in a cohort sampled during active COVID-19.

This clone was picked up a small number of times. The chain joins TRBV4-1 to TRBJ2-7; D might be TRBD2 (6 bases). The CDR3 covers 17 residues. Germline-derived CDR1 and CDR2 are MGHRA and YSYEKL. V lost 1 base and J 0 bases, leaving 16 bases between the germline ends. The CDR3 protein is CASSQVAGTGSSYEQYF. CDR3 nucleotide sequence: TGCGCCAGCAGCCAAGTTGCGGGAACGGGGAGCTCCTACGAGCAGTACTTC.

The rearrangement joins TRBV5-4 to TRBJ2-7; 15 bases line up with TRBD2. The CDR3 length is 16 residues. Germline-derived CDR1 and CDR2 are SGHNT and YYREEE (reference sequence). The V segment lost 0 bases and the J segment 2 bases; nucleotides outside the gene matches: 0. The CDR3 region has the DNA TGTGCCAGCAGCTTGGGGACTAGCGGGGGGGCCTACGAGCAGTACTTC. Its protein is CASSLGTSGGAYEQYF.

This clone was seen only once. This rearrangement joins TRBV3-1 (or the pseudogene TRBV3-2) to TRBJ1-1; D not resolved. This CDR3 is 14 amino acids long. V shed 1 base and J shed 4 bases, with 10 bases lying between them. CDR1 is LGHDT and CDR2 is YNNKEL in the germline V gene (reference sequence). CDR3 coding DNA: TGTGCCAGCAGCCAAGCGGTTTCAGGCACTGAAGCTTTCTTT. Translation gives CASSQAVSGTEAFF.

The V gene is TRBV19, the J gene TRBJ2-2; 7 bases align to TRBD2. The CDR3 is 16 amino acids. The V segment lost 5 bases and the J segment 6 bases; nucleotides outside the gene matches: 12. Germline V gene sequence: CDR1 LNHDA, CDR2 SQIVND (reference sequence). CDR3 residues: CASSPQIGLDPGELFF. In nucleotides, the CDR3 is TGTGCCAGTAGTCCCCAAATCGGACTAGATCCCGGGGAGCTGTTTTTT.

The rearrangement joins TRBV6-2 or TRBV6-3 to TRBJ2-7; TRBD2 matches at 8 bases. Germline assignment: CDR1 MNHEY and CDR2 SVGEGT. With V trimmed by 0 bases and J by 7 bases, 11 bases remained unmatched. The CDR3 loop spans 16 amino acids. The CDR3 DNA is TGTGCCAGCAGTTACTCGCCGGGAGGGCCGGAAAGGGAGCAGTACTTC. This translates into CASSYSPGGPEREQYF.

This chain links TRBV5-8 with TRBJ2-7, with D possibly matching TRBD2 (6 bases). The ends were cut back, 5 bases at V and 4 bases at J, with 7 bases in the middle. The length of the CDR3 is 11 residues. Germline lookup yields CDR1 SGHTS and CDR2 YDEGEE. The CDR3 is CASRGGYEQYF. CDR3 bases: TGTGCCAGCAGGGGGGGATACGAGCAGTACTTC.

This clone showed up just once. The rearrangement uses TRBV15 and TRBJ2-7, with a tentative D call TRBD2 (6 bases). V dropped 1 base and J dropped 8 bases, with 9 bases sitting between them. The CDR3 spans 12 residues. In germline, CDR1 is LNHNV, CDR2 YYDKDF (reference sequence). CDR3 loop: CATSRAAGQQYF. The CDR3, as DNA: TGTGCCACCAGCAGAGCGGCGGGACAGCAGTACTTC.

This clone was counted once. The chain recombines TRBV10-3 with TRBJ2-7, with TRBD1 as a possible D gene (6 bases). V lost 4 bases and J lost 9, with 10 bases in between. Germline CDR1 is ENHRY and CDR2 is SYGVKD. The CDR3 is made up of 11 amino acids. Here the CDR3 reads CAISGTEGQYF. The DNA for the CDR3 is TGTGCCATCAGTGGGACAGAAGGGCAGTACTTC.

The V call is TRBV19, the J call TRBJ2-5; 7 bases match TRBD1. There are 14 residues in the CDR3. The germline V gene has CDR1 LNHDA and CDR2 SQIVND (reference sequence). V dropped 5 bases and J dropped 5; count of bases not matched to a gene: 8. The CDR3 nucleotides read TGTGCCAGTAGTCCAACAGGGGCCCAGGAGACCCAGTACTTC. Translated, it gives CASSPTGAQETQYF.

This clone has a count of ten or more. The rearrangement links TRBV5-5 to TRBJ1-1; unclear D gene. The V and J ends lost 2 bases and 0 bases respectively, with 8 bases between them. Looked up from germline, CDR1 is SGHKS and CDR2 is YYEKEE (reference sequence). The CDR3 spans 14 residues. DNA for the CDR3: TGTGCCAGCAGCTTACAGTTAATGAACACTGAAGCTTTCTTT. It is translated as CASSLQLMNTEAFF.

Written as DNA, the CDR3 is TGTGCCAGCAGCCCCTCCGGACAGGGGGCTGACGGCTACACCTTC. This sequence encodes CASSPSGQGADGYTF. The rearrangement links TRBV11-2 to TRBJ1-2; TRBD1 aligns across 11 bases. J gave up 8 bases and V 5 bases, and 10 bases lay outside the gene matches. CDR3 length: 15 amino acids. CDR1 is SGHAT and CDR2 is FQNNGV in the germline V gene.

This chain joins TRBV5-1 and TRBJ2-5; D remains ambiguous. This CDR3 has 14 residues. V was cut by 4 bases and J by 2 bases, with 12 bases left in between. Germline V gene lookup returns CDR1 SGHRS and CDR2 YFSETQ. The CDR3 protein is CASSPARVQETQYF. The CDR3 DNA sequence: TGCGCCAGCAGCCCCGCCCGGGTTCAAGAGACCCAGTACTTC.

The rearrangement links TRBV5-1 to TRBJ2-1, with 7 positions matching TRBD2. With V trimmed by 4 bases and J by 7 bases, 11 bases remained unmatched. This CDR3 is built from 15 residues. CDR1 is SGHRS and CDR2 is YFSETQ in the germline V gene. CDR3 sequence (DNA): TGCGCCAGCAGCCCGGGGGGAAGGGCAGGGAATGAGCAGTTCTTC. The encoded protein is CASSPGGRAGNEQFF. The full variable domain, with the rest looked up from reference TRBV5-1 and TRBJ2-1, is KAGVTQTPRYLIKTRGQQVTLSCSPISGHRSVSWYQQTPGQGLQFLFEYFSETQRNKGNFPGRFSGRQFSNSRSEMNVSTLELGDSALYLCASSPGGRAGNEQFFGPGTRLTVL.

The V and J genes are TRBV6-5 and TRBJ2-1; 9 bases are shared with TRBD1. This CDR3 region has 14 residues. The J segment lost 8 bases and the V segment lost 6 bases, leaving 8 bases of the junction unmatched. In germline, CDR1 is MNHEY, CDR2 SVGAGI. The CDR3 is CASRVTGGIDEQFF. CDR3 coding DNA: TGTGCCAGCAGAGTAACAGGGGGCATAGATGAGCAGTTCTTC.